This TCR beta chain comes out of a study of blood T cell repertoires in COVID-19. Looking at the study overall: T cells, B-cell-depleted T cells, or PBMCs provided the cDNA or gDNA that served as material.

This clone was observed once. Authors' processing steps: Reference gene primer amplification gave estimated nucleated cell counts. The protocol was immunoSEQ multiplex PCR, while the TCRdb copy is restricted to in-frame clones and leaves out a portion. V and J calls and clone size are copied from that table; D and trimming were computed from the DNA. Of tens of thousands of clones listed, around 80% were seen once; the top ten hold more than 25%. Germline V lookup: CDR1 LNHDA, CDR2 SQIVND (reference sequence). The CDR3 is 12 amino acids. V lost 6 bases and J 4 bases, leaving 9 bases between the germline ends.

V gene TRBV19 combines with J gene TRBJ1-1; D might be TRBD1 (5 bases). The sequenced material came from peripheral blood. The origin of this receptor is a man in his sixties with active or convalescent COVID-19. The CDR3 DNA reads TGTGCCAGTAGCCGACAGTTCACTGAAGCTTTCTTT. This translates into CASSRQFTEAFF.